This T cell receptor beta chain was recovered during a study of cytomegalovirus exposure and HLA in healthy donors. Study at large: The roughly 130 validation repertoires, a later analysis reported, used the same platform as the approximately 670 repertoires from the first cohort. Study-wide results and caveats: Some public TCRs appeared in many individuals, while most sequences were rare. Three CMV-associated chains proved CMV antigen-specific in vitro. Altogether, about 160 TCR beta chains were recorded as cytomegalovirus-associated.

Generated by immunoSEQ multiplex PCR, the TCRdb table keeps only in-frame clones and is missing some. The sample lists some 290,000 clones, nearly 90% occurring once. As to this clone: Its antigen remains unknown.

The CDR3 spans 17 residues. Unmatched junction bases numbered 17, after V lost 5 bases and J lost 4 bases. The germline gives CDR1 SGHDT, CDR2 YYEEEE. Sequenced input: PBMCs. The chain recombines TRBV5-6 with TRBJ2-5, with 7 bases identical to TRBD2. This sequence originates from a young man in good health and CMV-seronegative. The CDR3 protein is CASSFPGVGGGGETQYF. The CDR3, as DNA: TGTGCCAGCAGTTTCCCGGGAGTAGGCGGGGGAGGAGAGACCCAGTACTTC.